This T cell receptor (beta chain) comes out of a study of T-cell reconstitution after alpha-beta-depleted transplantation in children. Broader study findings: At around two months after transplant, the alpha-beta T cells were reportedly derived from several hundred expanded clones that came from non-depleted graft cells. A year had passed since transplant, and T-cell counts and diversity by then came mostly from newly produced T cells.

Germline V gene data show CDR1 as ENHRY and CDR2 as SYGVKD. The CDR3 is 12 residues long. Trimming pared 10 bases from V and 6 bases from J, leaving 14 bases between. This clonotype was seen a handful of times. What it recognizes is unknown. For TCRbeta, the library was prepared with unique molecular identifiers. MiXCR, run by TCRdb on the PCR reads, gives a single entry per CDR3 protein. The sample has a few hundred thousand distinct CDR3 sequences; 16% are singletons. This receptor was taken from a boy in the first two years of life who had a stem cell transplant for Wiskott-Aldrich syndrome, so the T cells may come from the graft donor. This chain joins TRBV10-3 and TRBJ2-3, with a possible D match to TRBD2 (6 bases). The source material was PBMCs, mostly from graft donor cells, sampled 360 days after TCRalphabeta/CD19-depleted stem cell transplant. CDR3 protein: CATTGDSDTQYF. In nucleotides, the CDR3 is TGTGCCACAACGGGAGATTCCGATACGCAGTATTTT.